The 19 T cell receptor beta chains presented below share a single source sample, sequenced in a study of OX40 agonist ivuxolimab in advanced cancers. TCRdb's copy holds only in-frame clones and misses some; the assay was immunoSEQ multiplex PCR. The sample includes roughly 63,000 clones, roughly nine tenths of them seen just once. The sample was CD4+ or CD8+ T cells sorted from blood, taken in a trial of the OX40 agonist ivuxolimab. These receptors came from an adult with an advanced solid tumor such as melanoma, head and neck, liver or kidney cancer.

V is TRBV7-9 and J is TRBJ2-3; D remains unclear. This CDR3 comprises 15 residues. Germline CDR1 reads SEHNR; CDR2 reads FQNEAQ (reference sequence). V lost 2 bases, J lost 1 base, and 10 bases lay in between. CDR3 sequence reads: CASSLRETGTDTQYF. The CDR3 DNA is TGTGCCAGCAGCTTAAGAGAAACAGGCACAGATACGCAGTATTTT.

The CDR3 loop reads CASRGRTGPGNGYTF. The DNA of the CDR3 is TGTGCCAGCAGAGGACGGACAGGGCCTGGGAATGGCTACACCTTC. The chain joins TRBV27 to TRBJ1-2, with 8 positions matching TRBD1. CDR1 and CDR2 from the germline V gene are MNHEY and SMNVEV (reference sequence). The V and J ends lost 6 bases and 6 bases, in that order; junction bases with no gene match: 12. The CDR3 has 15 residues.

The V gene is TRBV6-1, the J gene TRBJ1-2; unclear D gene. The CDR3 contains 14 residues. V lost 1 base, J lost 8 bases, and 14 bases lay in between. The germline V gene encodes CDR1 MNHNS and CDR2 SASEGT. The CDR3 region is CASSEDSRLSGYTF. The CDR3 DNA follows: TGTGCCAGCAGTGAAGATTCGAGACTGAGCGGCTACACCTTC.

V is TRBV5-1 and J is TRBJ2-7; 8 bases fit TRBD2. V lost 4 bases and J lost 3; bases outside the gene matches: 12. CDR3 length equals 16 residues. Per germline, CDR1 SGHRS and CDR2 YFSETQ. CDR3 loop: CASSPGWTSPNYEQYV. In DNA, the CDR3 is TGCGCCAGCAGCCCTGGATGGACTAGCCCAAACTACGAGCAGTACGTC.

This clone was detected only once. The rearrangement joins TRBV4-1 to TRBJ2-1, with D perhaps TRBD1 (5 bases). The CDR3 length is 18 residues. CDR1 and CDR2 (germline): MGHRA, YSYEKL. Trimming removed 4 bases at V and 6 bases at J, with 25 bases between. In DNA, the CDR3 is TGCGCCAGCAGCCTAAATCAAGGGGCCAGGGTACAAGGCAATGAGCAGTTCTTC. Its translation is CASSLNQGARVQGNEQFF.

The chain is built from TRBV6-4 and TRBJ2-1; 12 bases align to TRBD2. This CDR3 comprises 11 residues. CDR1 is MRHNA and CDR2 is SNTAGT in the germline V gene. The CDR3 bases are TGTCTAGCGGGAGGGCCGAATGAGCAGTTCTTC. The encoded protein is CLAGGPNEQFF.

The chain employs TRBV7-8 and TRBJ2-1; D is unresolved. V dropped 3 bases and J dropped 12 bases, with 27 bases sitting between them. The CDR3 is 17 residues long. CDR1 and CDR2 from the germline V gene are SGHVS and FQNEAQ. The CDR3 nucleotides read TGTGCCAGCAGCTTTGGAGAGGTTGCTATCGCTACAATTGGGCAGTTCTTC. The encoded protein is CASSFGEVAIATIGQFF.

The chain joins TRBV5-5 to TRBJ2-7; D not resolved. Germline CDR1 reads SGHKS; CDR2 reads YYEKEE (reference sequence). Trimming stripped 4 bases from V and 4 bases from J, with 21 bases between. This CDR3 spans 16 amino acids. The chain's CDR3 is CASSQTGRDTDYEQYV. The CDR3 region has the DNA TGTGCCAGCAGCCAAACTGGTCGAGACACCGATTACGAGCAGTACGTC.

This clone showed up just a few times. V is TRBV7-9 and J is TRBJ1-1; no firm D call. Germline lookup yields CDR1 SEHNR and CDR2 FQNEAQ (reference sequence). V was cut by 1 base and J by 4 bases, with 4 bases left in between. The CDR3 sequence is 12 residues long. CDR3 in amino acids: CASSLGLTEAFF. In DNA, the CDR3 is TGTGCCAGCAGCTTAGGTCTCACTGAAGCTTTCTTT.

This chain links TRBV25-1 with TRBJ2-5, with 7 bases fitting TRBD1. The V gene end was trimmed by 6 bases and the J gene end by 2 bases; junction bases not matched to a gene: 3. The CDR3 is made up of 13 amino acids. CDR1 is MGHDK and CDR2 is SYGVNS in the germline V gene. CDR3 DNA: TGTGCCAGCAGCCCGGGACAGCAAGAGACCCAGTACTTC. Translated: CASSPGQQETQYF.

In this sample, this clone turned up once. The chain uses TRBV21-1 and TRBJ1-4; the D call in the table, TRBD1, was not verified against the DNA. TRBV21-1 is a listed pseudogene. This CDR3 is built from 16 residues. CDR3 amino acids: CASSKVRQGENEKLFF. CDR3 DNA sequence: TGTGCCAGCAGCAAAGTCCGTCAAGGGGAAAATGAAAAACTGTTTTTT.

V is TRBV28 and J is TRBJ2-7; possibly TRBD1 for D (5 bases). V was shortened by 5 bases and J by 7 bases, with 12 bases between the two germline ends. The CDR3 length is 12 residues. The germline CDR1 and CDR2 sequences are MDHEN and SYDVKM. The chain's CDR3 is CASSARAREQYF. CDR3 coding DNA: TGTGCCAGCAGTGCCAGGGCCCGGGAGCAGTACTTC.

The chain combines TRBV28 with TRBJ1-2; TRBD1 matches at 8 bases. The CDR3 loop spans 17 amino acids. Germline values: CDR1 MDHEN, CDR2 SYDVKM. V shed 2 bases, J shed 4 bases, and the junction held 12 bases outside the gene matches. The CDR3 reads CASSLGAGGGLGYGYTF. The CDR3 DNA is TGTGCCAGCAGTTTAGGGGCAGGGGGCGGGTTGGGCTATGGCTACACCTTC.

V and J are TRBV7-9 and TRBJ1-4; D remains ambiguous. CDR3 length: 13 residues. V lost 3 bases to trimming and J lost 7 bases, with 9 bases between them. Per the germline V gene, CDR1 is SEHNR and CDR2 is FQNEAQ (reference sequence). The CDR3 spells CASSLSIGEKLFF. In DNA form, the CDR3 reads TGTGCCAGCAGCTTGAGTATTGGTGAAAAACTGTTTTTT.

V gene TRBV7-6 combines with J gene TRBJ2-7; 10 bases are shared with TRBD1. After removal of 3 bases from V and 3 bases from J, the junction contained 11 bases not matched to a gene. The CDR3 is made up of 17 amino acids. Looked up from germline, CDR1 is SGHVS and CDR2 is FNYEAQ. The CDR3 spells CASSFGPGQGSFYEQYF. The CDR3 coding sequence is TGTGCCAGCAGCTTCGGACCGGGACAGGGGTCTTTCTACGAGCAGTACTTC.

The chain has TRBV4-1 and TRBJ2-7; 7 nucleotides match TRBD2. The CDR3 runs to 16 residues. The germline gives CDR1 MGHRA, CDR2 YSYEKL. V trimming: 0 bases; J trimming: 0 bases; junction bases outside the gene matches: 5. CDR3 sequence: CASSQDPGGDSYEQYF. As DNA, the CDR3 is TGCGCCAGCAGCCAAGACCCGGGAGGAGACTCCTACGAGCAGTACTTC.

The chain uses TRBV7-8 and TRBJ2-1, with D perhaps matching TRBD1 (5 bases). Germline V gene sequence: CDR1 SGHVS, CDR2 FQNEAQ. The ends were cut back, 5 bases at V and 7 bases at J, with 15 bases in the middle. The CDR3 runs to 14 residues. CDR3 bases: TGTGCCAGCAGCACGAGCCCCGCAGGGAATGAGCAGTTCTTC. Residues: CASSTSPAGNEQFF. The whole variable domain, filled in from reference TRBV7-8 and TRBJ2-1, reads GAGVSQSPRYKVAKRGQDVALRCDPISGHVSLFWYQQALGQGPEFLTYFQNEAQLDKSGLPSDRFFAERPEGSVSTLKIQRTQQEDSAVYLCASSTSPAGNEQFFGPGTRLTVL.

CDR3 protein: CASSSLIGSYNSPLHF. The DNA of the CDR3 is TGTGCCAGCAGCTCCTTGATTGGGTCCTATAATTCACCCCTCCACTTT. This chain joins TRBV7-9 and TRBJ1-6; no reliable D call. The CDR3 sequence is 16 residues long. Looked up from germline, CDR1 is SEHNR and CDR2 is FQNEAQ (reference sequence). V was shortened by 4 bases and J by 1 base, with 11 bases between the two germline ends.

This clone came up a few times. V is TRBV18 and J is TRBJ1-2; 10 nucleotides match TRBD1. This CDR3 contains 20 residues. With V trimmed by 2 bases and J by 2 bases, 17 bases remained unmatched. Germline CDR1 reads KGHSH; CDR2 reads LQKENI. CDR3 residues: CASSPSPGQGRIRENYGYTF. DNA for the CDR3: TGTGCCAGCTCACCAAGTCCGGGACAGGGGCGGATTAGGGAGAACTATGGCTACACCTTC.